This T cell receptor beta chain was sequenced in a study of memory CD4+ T cells and cytomegalovirus serostatus. General observations from the study: 67 of 164 known CMV-associated TCRbeta sequences appeared in CD4+ memory. CMV serostatus prediction reached median AUC 0.95, or 0.91 with US-trained model.

Authors' analysis steps: After removing out-of-frame reads, 2,204,828 distinct TCRbeta sequences remained. The protocol was immunoSEQ multiplex PCR, while the TCRdb copy is restricted to in-frame clones and leaves out a portion. V and J calls and clone size are as listed in that table; D and trimming were resolved from the DNA. This table holds about 96,000 clones, about 80% found once. The sort gate was single viable CD3+CD4+CD8-CD45RO+ cells for memory CD4+ T cells. Donors' CMV status reflects serum IgG against pp150, pp28, p38, p52. Worth noting for this clone: Its specificity is unknown.

Sequenced material: memory CD4+ T cells from blood. The TCR comes from an adult in good health and CMV-seropositive.

As DNA, the CDR3 is TGCGCCAGCAGCCAACAGGGGGATGCCTCCTACAATGAGCAGTTCTTC. Amino acid sequence: CASSQQGDASYNEQFF. V gene TRBV4-3 combines with J gene TRBJ2-1; 7 bases line up with TRBD1. The junction had 4 bases not matched to a gene; V was cut back by 2 bases and J by 0 bases. The CDR3 extends over 16 amino acids. Germline-derived CDR1 and CDR2 are LGHNA and YSLEER.